There are many counts of the clone carrying this T cell receptor beta chain. Its antigen remains unknown. TCR beta CDR3 region amplification was performed from RNA transcripts. An initial round of RT-PCR targeting the TCR CDR3 relied on the HTBI primer set. MiXCR, run by TCRdb on the multiplex PCR reads, gives a single entry per CDR3 protein. The sample lists about 560,000 distinct CDR3 sequences, 15% to 20% seen once, with approximately 18% in the top ten. This sample was included in a study of T cells in Graves' hyperthyroidism and ophthalmopathy. Study-wide points: Separation of ophthalmopathy from stable hyperthyroidism was achieved by a 13 V-J model.

This CDR3 has 15 amino acids. The germline CDR1 and CDR2 sequences are DFQATT and SNEGSKA (reference sequence). The V and J ends lost 0 bases and 3 bases, in that order; junction bases with no gene match: 3. Hyperthyroidism was newly diagnosed in patients aged 18 to 65 (duration under 2 months). Sequenced: blood. The sequence came from a woman in her late teens or twenties with Graves' hyperthyroidism. The genes are TRBV20-1 and TRBJ2-5; 11 bases are a match to TRBD1. The CDR3 bases are TGCAGTGCTAGAGAAGGGACAGGGGGGAAAGAGACCCAGTACTTC. It codes for CSAREGTGGKETQYF.